The clone carrying this TCR beta chain came up a few times. One junction end disagrees with the germline gene, perhaps due to a read error. TCRdb reanalysed the 5' RACE reads using MiXCR and keeps one entry per CDR3 protein. The table lists hundreds of thousands of distinct CDR3 sequences, over 20% of them singletons. The CDR3 extends over 14 amino acids. Germline lookup yields CDR1 DFQATT and CDR2 SNEGSKA (reference sequence). This sample was included in a study of identical twins. These data also formed part of another study, on T cells expressing NK-cell markers.

The TCR originated in a woman aged 18 to 35 in good health. The sequenced sample was PBMCs. This chain links TRBV20-1 with TRBJ2-5; D may correspond to TRBD1 or TRBD2 (5 bases each). CDR3 region: CSAPPGTSQDTQYF. CDR3 coding DNA: TGCAGTGCGCCCCCAGGGACCTCGCAAGACACCCAGTACTTC.